The 23 T cell receptor beta chains reported below all come from one sample, sequenced in a study of early T cells in non-severe SARS-CoV-2 infection. Each CDR3 protein is one row after TCRdb ran MiXCR on the 5' RACE reads. The data show some 53,000 distinct CDR3 sequences, 8% to 10% seen once. The specimen was whole blood. Receptor source: an adult who was a healthcare worker with PCR-confirmed SARS-CoV-2 infection or an uninfected control (not recorded which).

The chain links TRBV29-1 to TRBJ2-1, with D perhaps TRBD1 or TRBD2 (5 bases each). The CDR3 covers 14 residues. V was pared by 4 bases and J by 4 bases, with 14 bases between. CDR1 SQVTM and CDR2 ANQGSEA come from the germline V gene. Here the CDR3 DNA reads TGCAGCGTTGGGTCCGGGGCCAATTACAATGAGCAGTTCTTC. Its translation: CSVGSGANYNEQFF.

This CDR3 is CASSLGTDSYEQYF. The CDR3 DNA follows: TGTGCCAGCAGCCTAGGGACTGACTCCTACGAGCAGTACTTC. The V and J genes are TRBV7-8 and TRBJ2-7; TRBD2 might be the D (6 bases). The length of the CDR3 is 14 residues. The ends were cut back, 5 bases at V and 0 bases at J, with 11 bases in the middle. Germline V gene data show CDR1 as SGHVS and CDR2 as FQNEAQ.

This chain links TRBV19 with TRBJ1-5; maybe TRBD1 (6 bases). The germline CDR1 and CDR2 sequences are LNHDA and SQIVND (reference sequence). The CDR3 has 13 amino acids. Trimming removed 6 bases from V and 7 bases from J, with 13 bases in between. CDR3 sequence reads: CASSDSRGQPQHF. CDR3 coding DNA: TGTGCCAGTAGCGATTCCAGGGGACAGCCCCAGCATTTT.

At least ten counts were recorded for this clonotype. The CDR3 is CASNTGTGGFPTDTQYF. CDR3 sequence (DNA): TGTGCCAGCAACACCGGGACAGGAGGATTTCCCACAGATACGCAGTATTTT. This sequence joins TRBV2 and TRBJ2-3; 8 nucleotides line up with TRBD1. CDR3 length equals 17 residues. Losses at the gene ends were 7 bases for V and 2 bases for J; bases not matched to a gene: 14. Germline V gene data show CDR1 as SNHLY and CDR2 as FYNNEI.

This clonotype was seen only a few times. V gene TRBV2 combines with J gene TRBJ2-3; D is unclear. The germline CDR1 and CDR2 sequences are SNHLY and FYNNEI. The CDR3 totals 15 residues. Trimming removed 1 base at V and 0 bases at J, with 8 bases between. CDR3 in amino acids: CASSEGTASTDTQYF. The CDR3, as DNA: TGTGCCAGCAGTGAAGGGACGGCCAGCACAGATACGCAGTATTTT.

This clonotype was counted between two and nine times. The chain carries TRBV4-1 and TRBJ2-7; the D gene is possibly TRBD2 (6 bases). CDR3 length: 15 amino acids. Germline-derived CDR1 and CDR2 are MGHRA and YSYEKL. Trimming took 0 bases from V and 1 from J, leaving 10 bases between them. CDR3 in amino acids: CASSQELARSYEQYF. CDR3 sequence (DNA): TGCGCCAGCAGCCAAGAGCTAGCGCGGTCCTACGAGCAGTACTTC.

The chain links TRBV28 to TRBJ2-5; 9 bases map to TRBD2. The CDR3 runs to 17 residues. Germline V gene lookup returns CDR1 MDHEN and CDR2 SYDVKM. Trimming cost V 6 bases and J 1 base; bases outside gene matches: 12. The CDR3 reads CASSPSRLAELQETQYF. The CDR3 DNA is TGTGCCAGCAGCCCCAGCCGACTAGCGGAGCTCCAAGAGACCCAGTACTTC.

This clonotype was observed a handful of times. The rearrangement joins TRBV4-2 to TRBJ2-2; TRBD2 aligns across 7 bases. In germline, CDR1 is LGHNA, CDR2 YNFKEQ. The ends lost 0 bases at V and 5 bases at J; junction bases unmatched: 6. The CDR3 is 16 amino acids. The CDR3 DNA reads TGTGCCAGCAGCCAAGATGTGGGAGGGCCTACCGGGGAGCTGTTTTTT. Translated, it gives CASSQDVGGPTGELFF.

This clonotype was detected only a few times. The chain is built from TRBV28 and TRBJ1-2; D unclear. Per the germline V gene, CDR1 is MDHEN and CDR2 is SYDVKM. V lost 7 bases to trimming and J lost 4 bases, with 10 bases between them. The CDR3 has 12 amino acids. CDR3 sequence (DNA): TGTGCCAGCAACCAGCTGATCTATGGCTACACCTTC. This codes for CASNQLIYGYTF.

This clonotype was found a few times. The rearrangement uses TRBV5-1 and TRBJ2-2, with a possible D match to TRBD1 (5 bases). Deletions cut 1 base from V and 4 bases from J, with 14 bases between. CDR1 and CDR2 from the germline V gene are SGHRS and YFSETQ. The CDR3 is made up of 16 amino acids. Written as DNA, the CDR3 is TGCGCCAGCAGCTTGTCCAGGGAATCCTTCACCGGGGAGCTGTTTTTT. It codes for CASSLSRESFTGELFF.

This clonotype was recorded at least ten times. The V gene is TRBV27, the J gene TRBJ2-1, with TRBD2 identical over 10 bases. The J segment lost 3 bases and the V segment lost 6 bases, leaving 11 bases of the junction unmatched. From germline, CDR1 is MNHEY and CDR2 SMNVEV (reference sequence). The CDR3 has 17 residues. The CDR3 loop is CASSPILTSGYYNEQFF. In DNA, the CDR3 is TGTGCCAGCAGCCCAATTCTGACTAGCGGGTACTACAATGAGCAGTTCTTC.

The table lists this clonotype with many counts. The rearrangement links TRBV18 to TRBJ1-1; weak D call: TRBD1 (5 bases). Trimming took off 3 bases at V and 2 bases at J, with 10 bases between the two ends. This CDR3 is 14 amino acids long. From germline, CDR1 is KGHSH and CDR2 LQKENI. The CDR3 DNA reads as TGTGCCAGCTCACCCGTCGGGGGAAACACTGAAGCTTTCTTT. Translating it yields CASSPVGGNTEAFF.

The chain carries TRBV15 and TRBJ1-5, with D maybe TRBD1 (6 bases). The germline V gene has CDR1 LNHNV and CDR2 YYDKDF (reference sequence). V was pared by 0 bases and J by 1 base, with 13 bases between. The CDR3 is 17 amino acids. The CDR3 nucleotides are TGTGCCACCAGCAGAGATATGGGGGCCTGGAGCAATCAGCCCCAGCATTTT. It specifies CATSRDMGAWSNQPQHF.

In its sample, this clonotype was seen a few times. DNA for the CDR3: TGCGCCAGCAGCCAAGTCGGGGACAGGGGGCAATACGAGCAGTACTTC. The encoded protein is CASSQVGDRGQYEQYF. The rearrangement links TRBV4-1 to TRBJ2-7; 12 bases are a match to TRBD1. CDR1 and CDR2 (germline): MGHRA, YSYEKL. V lost 1 base to trimming and J lost 4 bases; unmatched junction nucleotides: 5. CDR3 length equals 16 residues.

V usage is TRBV11-3 and J usage is TRBJ1-1; a weak D match, TRBD1 (5 bases). V was cut by 10 bases and J by 8 bases, with 14 bases left in between. Per germline, CDR1 SGHNT and CDR2 YENEEA. The CDR3 consists of 11 residues. CDR3 residues: CATTGGFEAFF. The CDR3, as DNA: TGTGCCACCACAGGAGGGTTCGAAGCTTTCTTT.

This clonotype was counted ten times or more. The rearrangement links TRBV4-3 to TRBJ1-4; 7 bases line up with TRBD1. The V segment lost 0 bases and the J segment 5 bases; nucleotides outside the gene matches: 3. The CDR3 sequence is 15 residues long. Germline CDR1 reads LGHNA; CDR2 reads YSLEER. In DNA form, the CDR3 reads TGCGCCAGCAGCCAAGACAGGGGGTTGAATGAAAAACTGTTTTTT. Its protein is CASSQDRGLNEKLFF.

The chain has TRBV12-3 or TRBV12-4 and TRBJ2-7, with TRBD2 identical over 7 bases. The CDR3 spans 14 residues. V trimming: 7 bases; J trimming: 1 base; junction bases outside the gene matches: 7. CDR3 DNA sequence: TGTGCCAGCACCACCGCGCGGGGGTCCTACGAGCAGTACTTC. Its protein product is CASTTARGSYEQYF.

This clonotype occurred a few times. The chain combines TRBV29-1 with TRBJ2-2, with TRBD1 matching 8 bases. Germline V gene sequence: CDR1 SQVTM, CDR2 ANQGSEA. This CDR3 has 15 residues. The trim removed 5 bases at V and 5 bases at J, leaving 10 bases unmatched. CDR3 region: CSVYPTGVLTGELFF. DNA of the CDR3: TGCAGCGTTTACCCGACAGGGGTGTTAACCGGGGAGCTGTTTTTT.

This clonotype was picked up many times. The chain employs TRBV6-6 and TRBJ1-2; no definite D call. This CDR3 is 14 amino acids long. The germline gives CDR1 MNHNY, CDR2 SVGAGI (reference sequence). With 6 bases removed from V and 8 bases from J, the gap between germline ends came to 19 bases. CDR3 protein: CASRTREQILGYTF. The CDR3 bases are TGTGCCAGCAGGACGAGAGAACAGATCCTGGGCTACACCTTC.

This clonotype was seen repeatedly, ten times or more. The chain employs TRBV6-5 and TRBJ1-6; 7 bases line up with TRBD1. Germline values: CDR1 MNHEY, CDR2 SVGAGI. The J segment lost 9 bases and the V segment lost 2 bases, leaving 4 bases of the junction unmatched. The CDR3 runs 14 residues. CDR3 sequence (DNA): TGTGCCAGCAGTTACAAAGCAGGGGGTTCACCCCTCCACTTT. Encoded protein: CASSYKAGGSPLHF.

This clonotype occurred once. The chain carries TRBV5-6 and TRBJ2-7; D is uncertain. The CDR3 sequence is 11 residues long. Trimming removed 1 base at V and 5 bases at J, with 4 bases between. CDR1 and CDR2 from the germline V gene are SGHDT and YYEEEE. For the CDR3, the DNA is TGTGCCAGCAGCTTGACACACGAGCAGTACTTC. Amino acids: CASSLTHEQYF.

The chain links TRBV10-3 to TRBJ2-7, with TRBD1 as a possible D gene (7 bases). The CDR3 runs to 16 residues. Trimming cost V 6 bases and J 1 base, with 19 bases left between them. Germline CDR1 and CDR2: ENHRY and SYGVKD. CDR3 sequence: CAIRDPGGGLSYEQYF. As DNA, the CDR3 is TGTGCCATCAGAGACCCAGGGGGAGGTTTATCCTACGAGCAGTACTTC.

This clonotype was found many times. V is TRBV10-3 and J is TRBJ2-1; possibly TRBD2 for D (5 bases). The CDR3 totals 15 residues. Germline V gene lookup returns CDR1 ENHRY and CDR2 SYGVKD. With 2 bases removed from V and 0 bases from J, the gap between germline ends came to 8 bases. CDR3 coding DNA: TGTGCCATCAGTGAGGGGGAGAGCTCCTACAATGAGCAGTTCTTC. It translates to CAISEGESSYNEQFF.